The 16 T cell receptor beta chains listed next were all sequenced from one sample in a study of blood T cells in healthy people across ages. Using a J-beta primer mix together with a sample-barcoded 5' primer, a second PCR was run for roughly 7 to 11 cycles. One entry per CDR3 protein results from TCRdb running MiXCR on the 5' RACE reads. The sample carries 600,000 to 800,000 distinct CDR3 sequences, roughly half recorded once. The material sequenced was blood. Receptor source: a woman aged 80 or over in good health.

V usage is TRBV7-8 and J usage is TRBJ1-2; D is possibly TRBD1 (6 bases). Germline assignment: CDR1 SGHVS and CDR2 FQNEAQ. The CDR3 totals 16 residues. Trimming left V 3 bases short and J 3 bases short, with 17 bases between. The CDR3 here is CASSLGFRGGDYGYTF. The DNA of the CDR3 is TGTGCCAGCAGCTTGGGGTTCAGGGGTGGCGACTATGGCTACACCTTC.

V gene TRBV5-1 combines with J gene TRBJ1-2; D may be TRBD1 (6 bases). This CDR3 comprises 13 residues. V lost 3 bases, J lost 9 bases, and 15 bases lay in between. The germline V gene has CDR1 SGHRS and CDR2 YFSETQ. The CDR3 coding sequence is TGCGCCAGCAGCTGGGAGCAGGGGAGGAGCTACACCTTC. This codes for CASSWEQGRSYTF.

In this sample, this clonotype turned up a few times. The chain recombines TRBV20-1 with TRBJ2-2, with 7 bases matching TRBD2. The CDR3 totals 15 residues. The germline CDR1 and CDR2 sequences are DFQATT and SNEGSKA (reference sequence). The trim removed 5 bases at V and 7 bases at J, leaving 13 bases unmatched. The CDR3 nucleotides are TGCAGTGCTCCAGCTAACAGCGGGAATCGCGGGGAGCTGTTTTTT. Translated: CSAPANSGNRGELFF.

Of note for this clonotype: A much larger clone is a single base away; this may be a read error. The chain uses TRBV4-1 and TRBJ2-1; TRBD2 aligns across 7 bases. Trimming at V came to 4 bases and at J to 6 bases, leaving 6 bases not matched to a gene. Germline V gene sequence: CDR1 MGHRA, CDR2 YSYEKL. The CDR3 runs 14 residues. CDR3 protein: CASSPRTRGNEQFF. The DNA for the CDR3 is TGCGCCAGCAGCCCCCGGACTAGGGGCAATGAGCAGTTCTTC.

This clonotype has at least ten counts. The J gene is TRBJ2-3, the V gene TRBV2, with D tentatively TRBD2 (5 bases). V dropped 5 bases and J dropped 0 bases, with 15 bases sitting between them. The germline V gene has CDR1 SNHLY and CDR2 FYNNEI. CDR3 length: 16 residues. CDR3 amino acids: CASSYGLAPSTDTQYF. Here the CDR3 DNA reads TGTGCCAGCAGTTATGGACTGGCCCCTAGCACAGATACGCAGTATTTT.

This clonotype has only one observation. V usage is TRBV11-3 and J usage is TRBJ2-3, with 15 bases lining up with TRBD2. V trimming: 4 bases; J trimming: 5 bases; junction bases outside the gene matches: 4. The CDR3 runs 16 residues. Germline V CDR1 and CDR2: SGHNT, YENEEA. The CDR3 DNA reads TGTGCCAGCAGCTCCGGACTAGCGGGAGGGCAAGATACGCAGTATTTT. It specifies CASSSGLAGGQDTQYF.

The CDR3 spells CATSSPGTVQETQYF. CDR3 bases: TGTGCCACCAGCAGCCCCGGAACAGTCCAAGAGACCCAGTACTTC. The chain has TRBV15 and TRBJ2-5; D not certain. V shed 3 bases and J shed 1 base, with 12 bases lying between them. Germline CDR1 is LNHNV and CDR2 is YYDKDF (reference sequence). The CDR3 has 15 amino acids.

This clonotype was recorded many times. The chain joins TRBV20-1 to TRBJ2-7; 8 bases are a match to TRBD1. V shed 7 bases, J shed 2 bases, and the junction held 7 bases outside the gene matches. Per the germline V gene, CDR1 is DFQATT and CDR2 is SNEGSKA (reference sequence). The CDR3 has 13 residues. The CDR3 sequence: CSGGDRTTYEQYF. The CDR3, as DNA: TGCAGTGGAGGGGACAGGACTACCTACGAGCAGTACTTC.

The chain is built from TRBV7-3 and TRBJ1-1, with D tentatively TRBD1 (5 bases). This CDR3 has 14 residues. Germline V gene lookup returns CDR1 SGHTA and CDR2 FQGTGA. V lost 7 bases, J lost 8 bases, and 20 bases lay in between. This chain's CDR3 is CASTENAGSSEAFF. The DNA for the CDR3 is TGTGCCAGCACCGAAAACGCAGGGTCCTCGGAAGCTTTCTTT.

This clonotype was recorded many times. The chain joins TRBV9 to TRBJ2-1, with TRBD1 identical over 7 bases. The CDR3 has 15 residues. V lost 3 bases and J lost 6; bases outside the gene matches: 9. Germline assignment: CDR1 SGDLS and CDR2 YYNGEE. The CDR3 loop reads CASSARQGGINEQFF. CDR3 coding DNA: TGTGCCAGCAGCGCACGACAGGGCGGAATCAATGAGCAGTTCTTC.

There are a few counts of this clonotype. This chain uses TRBV20-1 with TRBJ2-1; D not certain. Trimming took off 3 bases at V and 3 bases at J, with 12 bases between the two ends. The V gene's germline CDR1 is DFQATT and CDR2 SNEGSKA (reference sequence). The CDR3 covers 14 residues. The chain's CDR3 is CSARWRTHYNEQFF. As DNA, the CDR3 is TGCAGTGCTAGGTGGCGGACCCACTACAATGAGCAGTTCTTC.

This clonotype was seen at least ten times. This may be a read error, as it is one base from a much larger clone. This rearrangement joins TRBV20-1 to TRBJ2-1; tentative D call: TRBD2 (6 bases). The DNA end favors TRBJ2-7, so the J call may be wrong. CDR3 length: 14 amino acids. The germline CDR1 and CDR2 sequences are DFQATT and SNEGSKA (reference sequence). CDR3 in amino acids: CSARTNSSYNEQYF. The CDR3, as DNA: TGCAGTGCGCGGACTAACAGCTCCTACAATGAGCAGTACTTC.

The chain couples TRBV27 to TRBJ2-3; 10 positions agree with TRBD2. Germline V gives CDR1 MNHEY, CDR2 SMNVEV (reference sequence). The V and J ends lost 3 bases and 1 base, in that order; junction bases with no gene match: 10. The CDR3 contains 18 residues. The CDR3 sequence: CASSFLPSGSRGTDTQYF. The CDR3 DNA reads TGTGCCAGCAGTTTTCTCCCTAGCGGGAGTAGGGGCACAGATACGCAGTATTTT.

This chain uses TRBV7-2 with TRBJ1-2, with D unclear. Trimming took 1 base from V and 3 from J, leaving 9 bases between them. The CDR3 spans 14 residues. CDR1 and CDR2 (germline): SGHTA, FQGNSA. The CDR3 coding sequence is TGTGCCAGCAGCTTAGTTACCCTGGACTATGGCTACACCTTC. It codes for CASSLVTLDYGYTF.

This clonotype has just a few counts. This rearrangement joins TRBV10-3 to TRBJ2-5, with 7 bases lining up with TRBD2. Germline loops: CDR1 ENHRY, CDR2 SYGVKD. With 8 bases clipped from V and 11 bases from J, the junction kept 26 bases outside the gene matches. CDR3 length: 17 amino acids. The CDR3 nucleotides are TGTGCCATCGGTCGGGTGGCGGGAGATTTCGGGCGGGTGGAGCAGTACTTC. Translating gives CAIGRVAGDFGRVEQYF.

Remarks on this clonotype: Possible read error: a much larger clone is one base away. V and J are TRBV20-1 and TRBJ2-3, with 9 bases fitting TRBD1. V dropped 5 bases and J dropped 5; count of bases not matched to a gene: 8. Germline V gene lookup returns CDR1 DFQATT and CDR2 SNEGSKA (reference sequence). CDR3 length equals 14 residues. The CDR3 is CSADGQGWRDTQYF. The DNA of the CDR3 is TGCAGTGCTGATGGACAGGGGTGGAGAGATACGCAGTATTTT.